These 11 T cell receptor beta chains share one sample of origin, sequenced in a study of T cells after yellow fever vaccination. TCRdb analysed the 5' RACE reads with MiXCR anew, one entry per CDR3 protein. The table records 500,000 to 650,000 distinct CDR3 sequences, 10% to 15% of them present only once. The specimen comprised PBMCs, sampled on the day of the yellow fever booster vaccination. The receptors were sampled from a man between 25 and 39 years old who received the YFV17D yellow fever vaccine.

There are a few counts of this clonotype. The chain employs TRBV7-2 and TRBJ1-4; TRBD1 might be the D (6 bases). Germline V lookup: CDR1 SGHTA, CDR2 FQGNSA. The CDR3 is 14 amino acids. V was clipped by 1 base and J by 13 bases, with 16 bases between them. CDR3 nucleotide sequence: TGTGCCAGCAGCTTAGACAGGGCTCCTAGTGTACTGTTTTTT. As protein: CASSLDRAPSVLFF.

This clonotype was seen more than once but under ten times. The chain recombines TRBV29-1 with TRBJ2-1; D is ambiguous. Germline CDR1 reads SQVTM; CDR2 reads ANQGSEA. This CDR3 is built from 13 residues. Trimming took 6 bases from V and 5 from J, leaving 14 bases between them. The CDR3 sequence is CSVVLVHNNEQFF. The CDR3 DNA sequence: TGCAGCGTAGTGCTAGTCCATAACAATGAGCAGTTCTTC.

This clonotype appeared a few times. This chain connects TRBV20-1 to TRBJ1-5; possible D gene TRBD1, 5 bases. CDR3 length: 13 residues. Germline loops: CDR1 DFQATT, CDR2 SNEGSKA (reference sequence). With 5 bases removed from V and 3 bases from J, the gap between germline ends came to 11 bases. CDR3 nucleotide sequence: TGCAGTGCTGGCGGGGGGGTCAATCAGCCCCAGCATTTT. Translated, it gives CSAGGGVNQPQHF.

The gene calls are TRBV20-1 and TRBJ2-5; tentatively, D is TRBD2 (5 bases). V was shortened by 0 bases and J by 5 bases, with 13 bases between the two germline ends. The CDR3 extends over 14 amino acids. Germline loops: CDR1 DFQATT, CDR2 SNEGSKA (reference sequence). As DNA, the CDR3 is TGCAGTGCTAGAGAAGGAGGATCTTGGGAGACCCAGTACTTC. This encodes CSAREGGSWETQYF.

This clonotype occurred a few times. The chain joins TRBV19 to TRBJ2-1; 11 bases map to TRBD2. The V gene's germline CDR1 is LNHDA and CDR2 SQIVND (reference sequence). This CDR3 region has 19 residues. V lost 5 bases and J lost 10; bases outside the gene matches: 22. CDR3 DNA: TGTGCCAGTAGTCCAGCGACAGGGTCGCAGGCTAGCGGGAGGATCGAGCAGTTCTTC. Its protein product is CASSPATGSQASGRIEQFF.

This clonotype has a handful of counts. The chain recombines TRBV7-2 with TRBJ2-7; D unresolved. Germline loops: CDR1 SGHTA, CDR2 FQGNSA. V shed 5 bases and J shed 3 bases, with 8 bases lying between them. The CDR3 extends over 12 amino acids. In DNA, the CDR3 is TGTGCCAGCAGCATAAGCCGCTACGAGCAGTACTTC. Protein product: CASSISRYEQYF.

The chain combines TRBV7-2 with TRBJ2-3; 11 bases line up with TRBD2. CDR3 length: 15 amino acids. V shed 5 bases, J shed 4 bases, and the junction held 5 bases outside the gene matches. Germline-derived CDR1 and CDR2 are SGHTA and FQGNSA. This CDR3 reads CASSLTSGGADTQYF. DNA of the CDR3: TGTGCCAGCAGCCTAACTAGCGGGGGCGCAGATACGCAGTATTTT.

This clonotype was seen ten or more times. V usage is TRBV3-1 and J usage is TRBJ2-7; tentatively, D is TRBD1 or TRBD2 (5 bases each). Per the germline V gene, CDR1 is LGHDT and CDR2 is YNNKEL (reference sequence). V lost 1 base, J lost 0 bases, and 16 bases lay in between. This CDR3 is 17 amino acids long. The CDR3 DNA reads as TGTGCCAGCAGCCAAGTATTGGGACGAGGAGTCTCCTACGAGCAGTACTTC. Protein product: CASSQVLGRGVSYEQYF.

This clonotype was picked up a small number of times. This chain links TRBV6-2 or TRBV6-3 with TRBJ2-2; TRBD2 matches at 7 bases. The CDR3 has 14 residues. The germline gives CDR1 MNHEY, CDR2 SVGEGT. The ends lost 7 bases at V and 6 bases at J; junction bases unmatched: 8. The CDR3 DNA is TGTGCCAGCATGGGTTTGGCGGGAGCCGGGGAGCTGTTTTTT. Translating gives CASMGLAGAGELFF.

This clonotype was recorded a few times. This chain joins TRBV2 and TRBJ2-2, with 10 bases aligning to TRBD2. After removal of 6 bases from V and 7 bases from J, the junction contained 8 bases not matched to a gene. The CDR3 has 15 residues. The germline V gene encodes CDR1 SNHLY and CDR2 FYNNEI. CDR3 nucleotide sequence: TGTGCCAGCAGGGGCCTAGCGGGAGTGCACGGGGAGCTGTTTTTT. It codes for CASRGLAGVHGELFF.

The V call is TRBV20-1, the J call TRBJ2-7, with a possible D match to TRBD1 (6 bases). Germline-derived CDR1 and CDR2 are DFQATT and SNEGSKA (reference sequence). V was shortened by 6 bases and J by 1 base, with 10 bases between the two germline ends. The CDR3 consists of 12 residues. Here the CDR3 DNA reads TGCAGTGCCAACAGGGTTTCCTACGAGCAGTACTTC. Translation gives CSANRVSYEQYF.